This is a list of T cell receptor beta chains from one sample in a study of OX40 agonist ivuxolimab in advanced cancers. Assay used: immunoSEQ multiplex PCR; TCRdb lists only in-frame clones, some missing. This sample has around 72,000 clones, with more than 75% found just once. The specimen was CD4+ or CD8+ T cells sorted from blood, collected in a trial of the OX40 agonist ivuxolimab. These receptors were obtained from an adult with an advanced solid tumor such as melanoma, head and neck, liver or kidney cancer. Both conserved end residues are part of each CDR3. Each record gives: V gene, clone size, J gene, CDR3 protein. Clone size is given for some rows only: seen once, a few or many times, or a class if the clone is expanded.

TRBV7-9	NA	TRBJ2-2	CASSQVGERTGELFF
TRBV6-4	once	TRBJ2-1	CASSSERGVYNEQFF
TRBV7-8	NA	TRBJ2-5	CASSFRVSAQETQYF
TRBV6-5	NA	TRBJ2-5	CASYNSLDRAQYF
TRBV5-1	NA	TRBJ1-2	CASSLAVGGQDGYTF
TRBV15	NA	TRBJ1-5	CATSTYLGPQHF
TRBV5-4	NA	TRBJ2-7	CASSFLSSGRRSEQYF
TRBV6-5	NA	TRBJ1-1	CASSLMLNTEAFF
TRBV2	NA	TRBJ1-2	CASSESGGSYNYGYTF
TRBV5-4	NA	TRBJ2-3	CASKRGGTDTQYF
TRBV19	NA	TRBJ1-3	CASSSQTGFGNTIYF
TRBV5-6	NA	TRBJ1-2	CASSLAGREEYGYTF
TRBV5-4	NA	TRBJ1-2	CASSSGGPNYGYTF
TRBV14	NA	TRBJ2-1	CASSEAAGGQWNEQFF